Below, 8 T cell receptor beta chains from the same sample are listed, as sequenced in a study of CDR3 diversity in severe acne (dated by TCRdb to about 2019). Libraries were made using PCR. Sequencing relied on an Illumina HiSeq 2000. The public reads were run again by TCRdb, first through fastp at Q25 and then through MiXCR, and only productive beta chains were kept. Rows with one shared CDR3 protein collapse into an entry with the most common genes and DNA. The sample table shows over 100,000 distinct CDR3 sequences, and roughly half are seen once. Roughly an eighth of the sample rests with the top ten. Material for sequencing was blood. The receptor set was obtained from a male donor with acne.

This chain joins TRBV7-2 and TRBJ2-7, with 14 bases identical to TRBD2. CDR3 length: 15 amino acids. The V and J ends lost 4 bases and 5 bases, in that order; junction bases with no gene match: 4. Germline loops: CDR1 SGHTA, CDR2 FQGNSA. CDR3 protein: CASSSGLAGGDEQYF. CDR3 DNA: TGTGCCAGCAGCTCCGGACTAGCGGGGGGCGACGAGCAGTACTTC.

The chain links TRBV10-2 to TRBJ1-2; tentatively, D is TRBD1 (5 bases). CDR3 length: 14 amino acids. Germline CDR1 reads WSHSY; CDR2 reads SAAADI. Trimming left V 0 bases short and J 4 bases short, with 9 bases between. CDR3 nucleotide sequence: TGCGCCAGCAGTGAGTCGACAGAAATCTATGGCTACACCTTC. Its translation is CASSESTEIYGYTF.

This clonotype was recorded many times. The chain combines TRBV20-1 with TRBJ2-5; tentatively, D is TRBD1 or TRBD2 (7 bases each). Germline V lookup: CDR1 DFQATT, CDR2 SNEGSKA (reference sequence). The CDR3 sequence is 13 residues long. The V end lost 5 bases, the J end lost 4 bases, and 14 bases lay between the germline ends. DNA for the CDR3: TGCAGTGCTCATCAGGGGGGGGGAGAGACCCAGTACTTC. Amino acids: CSAHQGGGETQYF.

Ten or more counts support this clonotype. The V gene is TRBV3-1, the J gene TRBJ2-6; 8 bases are a match to TRBD1. Germline-derived CDR1 and CDR2 are LGHDT and YNNKEL (reference sequence). This CDR3 spans 18 amino acids. J gave up 0 bases and V 3 bases, and 7 bases lay outside the gene matches. CDR3 residues: CASSQRTGRSSGANVLTF. In nucleotides, the CDR3 is TGTGCCAGCAGCCAGAGGACAGGGCGTAGCTCTGGGGCCAACGTCCTGACTTTC.

As for this clonotype: The CDR3 does not end in the conserved phenylalanine or tryptophan, so this is likely a read error. The limits of the CDR3 on the DNA are not certain, so only TCRdb's listed CDR3 is given. J is TRBJ2-1 and V is TRBV7-3; no DNA check was done on the table's D call, TRBD2. From germline, CDR1 is SGHTA and CDR2 FQGTGA. The CDR3 numbers 15 amino acids, ends counted. The CDR3 sequence is CASSFLAGGYNGQSS.

With respect to this clonotype: An end of the junction differs from the germline gene, which may be a read error. The chain recombines TRBV24-1 with TRBJ2-3; D may be TRBD1 (5 bases). This CDR3 has 16 amino acids. Germline V lookup: CDR1 KGHDR, CDR2 SFDVKD. The CDR3 protein is CATSDRTVFGTGTQYF. CDR3 DNA sequence: TGTGCCACCAGTGACCGGACCGTTTTCGGCACAGGTACGCAGTATTTT.

The table lists this clonotype with many counts. This chain links TRBV29-1 with TRBJ2-7, with 11 bases identical to TRBD2. Germline loops: CDR1 SQVTM, CDR2 ANQGSEA. The CDR3 has 16 residues. The ends lost 1 base at V and 4 bases at J; junction bases unmatched: 9. The CDR3 DNA sequence: TGCAGCGTTGAAGGGGCTAGCGGGGGGATTGGATACGAGCAGTACTTC. Amino acid sequence: CSVEGASGGIGYEQYF.

The chain employs TRBV25-1 and TRBJ1-1; no clear D gene. V shed 8 bases and J shed 5 bases, with 15 bases lying between them. This CDR3 region has 13 residues. Germline V gene data show CDR1 as MGHDK and CDR2 as SYGVNS. DNA for the CDR3: TGTGCCAGCTATCCCGGAGGTGGAACTGAAGCTTTCTTT. As protein: CASYPGGGTEAFF. Based on the CDR3 plus reference TRBV25-1 and TRBJ1-1, the full variable domain is EADIYQTPRYLVIGTGKKITLECSQTMGHDKMYWYQQDPGMELHLIHYSYGVNSTEKGDLSSESTVSRIRTEHFPLTLESARPSHTSQYLCASYPGGGTEAFFGQGTRLTVV.